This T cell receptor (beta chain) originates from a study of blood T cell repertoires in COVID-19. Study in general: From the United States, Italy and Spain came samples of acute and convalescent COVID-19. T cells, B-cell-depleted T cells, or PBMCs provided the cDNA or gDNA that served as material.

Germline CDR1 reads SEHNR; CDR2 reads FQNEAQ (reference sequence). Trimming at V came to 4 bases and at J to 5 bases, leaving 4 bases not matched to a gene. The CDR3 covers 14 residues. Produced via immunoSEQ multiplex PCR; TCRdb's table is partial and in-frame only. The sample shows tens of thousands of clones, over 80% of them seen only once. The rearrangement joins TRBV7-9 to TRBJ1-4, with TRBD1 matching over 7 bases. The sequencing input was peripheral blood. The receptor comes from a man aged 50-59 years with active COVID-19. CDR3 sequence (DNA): TGTGCCAGCAGCTCGGGGACAGCAAATGAAAAACTGTTTTTT. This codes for CASSSGTANEKLFF.